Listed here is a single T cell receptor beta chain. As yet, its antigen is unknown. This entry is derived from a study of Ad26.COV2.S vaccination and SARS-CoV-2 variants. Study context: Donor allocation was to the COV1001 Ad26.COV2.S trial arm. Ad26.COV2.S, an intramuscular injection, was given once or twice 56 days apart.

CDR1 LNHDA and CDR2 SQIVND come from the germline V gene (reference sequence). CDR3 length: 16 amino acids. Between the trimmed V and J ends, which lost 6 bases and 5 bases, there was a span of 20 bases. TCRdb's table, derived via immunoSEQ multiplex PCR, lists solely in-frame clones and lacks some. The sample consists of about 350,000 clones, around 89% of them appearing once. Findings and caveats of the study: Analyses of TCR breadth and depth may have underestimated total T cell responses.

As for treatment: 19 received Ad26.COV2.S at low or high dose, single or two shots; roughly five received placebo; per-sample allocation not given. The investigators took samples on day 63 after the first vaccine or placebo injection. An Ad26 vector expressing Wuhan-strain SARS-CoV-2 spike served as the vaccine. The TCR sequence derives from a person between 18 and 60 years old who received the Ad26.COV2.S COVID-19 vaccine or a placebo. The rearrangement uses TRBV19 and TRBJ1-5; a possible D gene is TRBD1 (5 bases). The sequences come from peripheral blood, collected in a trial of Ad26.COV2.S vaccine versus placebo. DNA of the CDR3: TGTGCCAGTAGCCGCCTCCCGTTCAGAGGGGATCAGCCCCAGCATTTT. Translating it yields CASSRLPFRGDQPQHF.